The 26 T cell receptor beta chains presented below share a single source sample, sequenced in a study of Graves' ophthalmopathy and Graves' hyperthyroidism. The study amplified TCR beta CDR3 regions using RNA transcripts. First-round RT-PCR relied on HTBI primers, and a second-round multiplex PCR came next. TCRdb reanalysed the multiplex PCR reads using MiXCR and keeps one entry per CDR3 protein. The data contain more than 1,000,000 distinct CDR3 sequences, about two fifths of them singletons. Sequencing was performed on peripheral blood or thyroid tissue (not recorded which). The receptors derive from an adult man with Graves' hyperthyroidism.

Remarks on this clonotype: One end of the junction fails to match germline, which may point to a read error. V is TRBV7-8 and J is TRBJ2-2; D is perhaps TRBD1 or TRBD2 (5 bases each). The germline gives CDR1 SGHVS, CDR2 FQNEAQ. The CDR3 is 13 amino acids. The CDR3 sequence: CASSFRGTGELSW. The CDR3 DNA reads as TGTGCCAGCAGCTTCCGGGGCACCGGGGAGCTGTCTTGG.

This clonotype was picked up many times. A much larger clonotype is one base distant, so this may be a read error. The V and J genes are TRBV5-8 and TRBJ2-5, with 8 nucleotides matching TRBD2. This CDR3 spans 14 amino acids. The V and J ends lost 3 bases and 2 bases, in that order; junction bases with no gene match: 3. Per germline, CDR1 SGHTS and CDR2 YDEGEE. CDR3 sequence: CASSSIAGQETQYF. CDR3 DNA: TGTGCCAGCAGCTCGATAGCGGGGCAAGAGACCCAGTACTTC.

This clonotype was observed a few times. This chain links TRBV12-3 or TRBV12-4 with TRBJ2-7; a weak D match, TRBD1 (6 bases). The CDR3 is 13 residues long. V lost 4 bases, J lost 3 bases, and 10 bases lay in between. The CDR3 DNA reads TGTGCCAGCAGTTACCAGACAGGCTACGAGCAGTACTTC. Residues: CASSYQTGYEQYF.

For this clonotype: One base away lies a much larger clone, so this may be a sequencing read error. The conserved closing phenylalanine or tryptophan is absent in this CDR3, likely reflecting a read error. The J gene is TRBJ1-2, the V gene TRBV2; the D is unclear. The CDR3 sequence is 15 residues long. Germline loops: CDR1 SNHLY, CDR2 FYNNEI. Trimming removed 7 bases from V and 4 bases from J, with 19 bases in between. CDR3 protein: CASKGGSVKFYGYTL. The CDR3 nucleotides are TGTGCCAGCAAGGGTGGGTCAGTCAAGTTCTATGGCTACACCCTC.

The V and J genes are TRBV5-1 and TRBJ1-1; 8 positions match TRBD1. The V gene end was trimmed by 5 bases and the J gene end by 1 base; junction bases not matched to a gene: 7. This CDR3 is 15 amino acids long. Germline V gene lookup returns CDR1 SGHRS and CDR2 YFSETQ. The CDR3 region has the DNA TGCGCCAGCAGACTGGACAGGGCAAAGAACACTGAAGCTTTCTTT. This codes for CASRLDRAKNTEAFF. The variable domain in full, completed from reference TRBV5-1 and TRBJ1-1, reads KAGVTQTPRYLIKTRGQQVTLSCSPISGHRSVSWYQQTPGQGLQFLFEYFSETQRNKGNFPGRFSGRQFSNSRSEMNVSTLELGDSALYLCASRLDRAKNTEAFFGQGTRLTVV.

This clonotype was counted ten times or more. One end of the junction does not line up with germline, which may come from a read error. J is TRBJ1-4 and V is TRBV5-1, with 7 bases that match TRBD1. Looked up from germline, CDR1 is SGHRS and CDR2 is YFSETQ. This CDR3 is 14 amino acids long. CDR3 DNA: TGTGCCAGCAGCCTCACAGGGGCTAATGAAAAACTGTTTTTT. Its protein product is CASSLTGANEKLFF.

The chain uses TRBV29-1 and TRBJ2-7; 11 bases agree with TRBD2. The CDR3 covers 15 residues. Germline V gene lookup returns CDR1 SQVTM and CDR2 ANQGSEA. V gave up 7 bases and J gave up 3 bases; unmatched junction bases: 11. The CDR3: CSGLGLTSGDYEQYF. The CDR3 DNA sequence: TGCAGCGGGCTAGGTTTGACTAGCGGGGACTACGAGCAGTACTTC.

About this clonotype itself: This may stem from a read error, because a much larger clone lies one nucleotide away. The V and J genes are TRBV5-1 and TRBJ1-1; weak D call: TRBD1 (6 bases). CDR1 and CDR2 from the germline V gene are SGHRS and YFSETQ. The CDR3 has 17 amino acids. The CDR3 region is CASSLGRFGGLNTESFF. Written as DNA, the CDR3 is TGCGCCAGCAGCTTGGGTCGTTTTGGGGGCCTGAACACTGAATCTTTCTTT.

This clonotype turned up a few times. The rearrangement links TRBV3-1 to TRBJ1-1; no firm D call. Germline CDR1 LGHDT, CDR2 YNNKEL (reference sequence). The V gene lost 0 bases and the J gene lost 10 bases, with 12 bases spanning the gap. The CDR3 has 13 amino acids. The CDR3 nucleotides are TGTGCCAGCAGCCAAGATAGAGTGGTTGGAGCTTTCTTT. It encodes CASSQDRVVGAFF.

This clonotype was recorded a few times. The CDR3 loop reads CASSSFRYEQYF. The CDR3 DNA reads TGTGCCAGCAGTTCGTTCCGCTACGAGCAGTACTTC. The chain links TRBV6-2 or TRBV6-3 to TRBJ2-7; the D is unclear. The V gene's germline CDR1 is MNHEY and CDR2 SVGEGT. With 4 bases removed from V and 3 bases from J, the gap between germline ends came to 7 bases. The CDR3 extends over 12 amino acids.

This clonotype showed up many times. The rearrangement uses TRBV7-8 and TRBJ2-7; 14 bases align to TRBD2. J gave up 1 base and V 4 bases, and 6 bases lay outside the gene matches. Looked up from germline, CDR1 is SGHVS and CDR2 is FQNEAQ. This CDR3 has 17 amino acids. The CDR3 DNA sequence: TGTGCCAGCAGCTCCGGGACTAGCGGGGGTGGTTCCTACGAGCAGTACTTC. This encodes CASSSGTSGGGSYEQYF.

CDR3 DNA: TGTGCCAGCCGTCGGACGGGACTTTCTGGAAACACCATATATTTT. Translating it yields CASRRTGLSGNTIYF. The V gene is TRBV6-1, the J gene TRBJ1-3; D perhaps matches TRBD1 (5 bases). Germline V CDR1 and CDR2: MNHNS, SASEGT. This CDR3 comprises 15 residues. Trimming shortened V by 8 bases and J by 1 base, and 15 bases separated the two germline ends.

This clonotype has only a few counts. The chain links TRBV29-1 to TRBJ1-1; D uncertain. Deletions cut 4 bases from V and 1 base from J, with 10 bases between. Germline V gene lookup returns CDR1 SQVTM and CDR2 ANQGSEA. The CDR3 length is 13 residues. The DNA of the CDR3 is TGCAGCGTTGTGGGGTCAAGGAACACTGAAGCTTTCTTT. Its protein product is CSVVGSRNTEAFF.

This clonotype was found many times. The chain's CDR3 is CASTRDIGGGSPLHF. The CDR3 bases are TGTGCCAGCACCCGGGACATCGGAGGGGGTTCACCCCTCCACTTT. The chain has TRBV25-1 and TRBJ1-6, with TRBD1 as a possible D gene (6 bases). V lost 7 bases, J lost 9 bases, and 19 bases lay in between. The CDR3 sequence is 15 residues long. The germline V gene has CDR1 MGHDK and CDR2 SYGVNS.

The chain links TRBV2 to TRBJ2-7; D remains ambiguous. Trimming shortened V by 2 bases and J by 7 bases, and 12 bases separated the two germline ends. Germline CDR1 reads SNHLY; CDR2 reads FYNNEI. This CDR3 comprises 13 residues. The CDR3 DNA sequence: TGTGCCAGCAGTGAACAGAGTGGTACGGAGCAGTACTTC. Translated, it gives CASSEQSGTEQYF.

In this sample, this clonotype turned up many times. V gene TRBV24-1 combines with J gene TRBJ2-2; 7 bases map to TRBD1. V lost 4 bases and J lost 9; bases outside the gene matches: 7. The CDR3 runs 14 residues. The germline V gene encodes CDR1 KGHDR and CDR2 SFDVKD. The CDR3 DNA is TGTGCCACCAGTGACTCGGACAGGACAAGGGAGCTGTTTTTT. This sequence encodes CATSDSDRTRELFF.

With regard to this clonotype: A much larger clone sits a single nucleotide away, making a read error possible. This sequence joins TRBV10-3 and TRBJ1-2; a possible D gene is TRBD1 (6 bases). V was trimmed by 7 bases and J by 12 bases, leaving 21 bases between them. CDR1 ENHRY and CDR2 SYGVKD come from the germline V gene. This CDR3 spans 13 amino acids. CDR3 nucleotide sequence: TGTGCCATCAACGAACAGGGAGGCGGCGGCCACACCTTC. Translation gives CAINEQGGGGHTF.

A word on this clonotype: At one of its ends the junction is not consistent with the germline gene, which may arise from a read error. The genes are TRBV7-9 and TRBJ1-6; no definite D call. The CDR3 extends over 18 amino acids. Germline CDR1 and CDR2: SEHNR and FQNEAQ (reference sequence). The CDR3 sequence: CASSQRSQLPYVNSPLHF. The DNA for the CDR3 is TGCGCCAGCAGCCAAAGAAGTCAGCTCCCTTACGTTAATTCACCCCTCCACTTT.

Only a few counts were recorded for this clonotype. The chain combines TRBV7-6 with TRBJ2-7, with D uncertain. CDR3 length equals 14 residues. The germline V and J ends were trimmed by 4 bases and 7 bases, with 17 bases remaining between them. Germline CDR1 is SGHVS and CDR2 is FNYEAQ. Here the CDR3 reads CASSWEIATSEQYF. The CDR3, as DNA: TGTGCCAGCAGCTGGGAAATAGCAACGAGTGAGCAGTACTTC.

The CDR3, as DNA: TGTGCCAGCAGCTACGGACTAGCATCTCCTACAGAGACCCAGTACTTC. Protein: CASSYGLASPTETQYF. The genes are TRBV7-6 and TRBJ2-5; 8 positions agree with TRBD2. V lost 4 bases and J lost 4; bases outside the gene matches: 11. CDR1 is SGHVS, CDR2 FNYEAQ, per germline. The CDR3 is 16 residues long.

This clonotype was recorded a few times. The rearrangement uses TRBV9 and TRBJ2-5, with a weak D call TRBD2 (6 bases). This CDR3 comprises 15 residues. Germline CDR1 is SGDLS and CDR2 is YYNGEE. V lost 0 bases to trimming and J lost 4 bases, with 13 bases between them. This CDR3 is CASSVAEGKRETQYF. Here the CDR3 DNA reads TGTGCCAGCAGCGTAGCGGAGGGCAAACGAGAGACCCAGTACTTC.

Comments on this clonotype: Being one base from a much bigger clone, this may be a read error. V usage is TRBV7-3 and J usage is TRBJ2-7; D is unclear. The CDR3 has 16 residues. In germline, CDR1 is SGHTA, CDR2 FQGTGA. V lost 4 bases, J lost 2 bases, and 18 bases lay in between. This chain's CDR3 is CASSSRPSDEPYEQYF. The CDR3 region has the DNA TGTGCCAGCAGCTCACGTCCCTCGGACGAGCCCTACGAGCAGTACTTC. Together with reference TRBV7-3 and TRBJ2-7, the CDR3 gives the full variable domain: GAGVSQTPSNKVTEKGKYVELRCDPISGHTALYWYRQSLGQGPEFLIYFQGTGAADDSGLPNDRFFAVRPEGSVSTLKIQRTERGDSAVYLCASSSRPSDEPYEQYFGPGTRLTVT.

The rearrangement links TRBV4-1 to TRBJ1-2; tentatively, D is TRBD1 (5 bases). CDR1 MGHRA and CDR2 YSYEKL come from the germline V gene. The CDR3 spans 15 residues. The V and J ends lost 1 base and 8 bases respectively, with 17 bases between them. Here the CDR3 reads CASSQGLIGTPGYTF. CDR3 in DNA: TGCGCCAGCAGCCAAGGGTTGATTGGGACCCCGGGCTACACCTTC.

This clonotype was seen more than once but under ten times. The V and J genes are TRBV10-3 and TRBJ2-3; 9 bases match TRBD1. Germline lookup yields CDR1 ENHRY and CDR2 SYGVKD. The CDR3 is 15 amino acids. The junction had 8 bases not matched to a gene; V was cut back by 8 bases and J by 2 bases. CDR3 sequence reads: CAIDPGTGYTDTQYF. In DNA, the CDR3 is TGTGCCATCGACCCCGGGACAGGGTACACAGATACGCAGTATTTT.

This clonotype was counted ten times or more. This chain links TRBV7-3 with TRBJ2-7; D gene uncertain. V was pared by 0 bases and J by 6 bases, with 9 bases between. Per the germline V gene, CDR1 is SGHTA and CDR2 is FQGTGA. The CDR3 totals 13 residues. Here the CDR3 DNA reads TGTGCCAGCAGCTTAACTCTAGTTGGCGAGCAGTACTTC. Encoded protein: CASSLTLVGEQYF. The variable domain in full, with the rest retrieved from reference TRBV7-3 and TRBJ2-7, is GAGVSQTPSNKVTEKGKYVELRCDPISGHTALYWYRQSLGQGPEFLIYFQGTGAADDSGLPNDRFFAVRPEGSVSTLKIQRTERGDSAVYLCASSLTLVGEQYFGPGTRLTVT.

This clonotype was detected many times. The genes are TRBV29-1 and TRBJ2-2, with 8 bases identical to TRBD1. The CDR3 is 14 amino acids. CDR1 and CDR2 from the germline V gene are SQVTM and ANQGSEA. V shed 3 bases and J 4 bases; nucleotides not matched to a gene: 4. The CDR3 protein is CSVEGRGRTGELFF. CDR3 in DNA: TGCAGCGTTGAGGGCAGGGGGCGCACCGGGGAGCTGTTTTTT.